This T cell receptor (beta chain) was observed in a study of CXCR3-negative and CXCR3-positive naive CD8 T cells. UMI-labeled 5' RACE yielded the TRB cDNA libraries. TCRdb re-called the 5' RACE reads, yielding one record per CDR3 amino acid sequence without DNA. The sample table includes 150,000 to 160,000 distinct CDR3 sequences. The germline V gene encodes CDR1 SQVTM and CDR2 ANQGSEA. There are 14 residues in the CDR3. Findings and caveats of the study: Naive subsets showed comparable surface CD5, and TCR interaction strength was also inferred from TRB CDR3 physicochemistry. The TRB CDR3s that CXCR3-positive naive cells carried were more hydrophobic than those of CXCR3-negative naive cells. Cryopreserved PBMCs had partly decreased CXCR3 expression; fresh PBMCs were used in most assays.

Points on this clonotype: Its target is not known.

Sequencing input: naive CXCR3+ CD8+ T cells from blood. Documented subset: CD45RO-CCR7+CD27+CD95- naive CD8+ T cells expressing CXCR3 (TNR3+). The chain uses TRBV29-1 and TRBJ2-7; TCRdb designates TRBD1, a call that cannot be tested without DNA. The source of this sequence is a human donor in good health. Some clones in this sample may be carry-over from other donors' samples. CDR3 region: CSVEGRGPTYEQYF.